The following is a T cell receptor (beta chain) sequence with its context. This clonotype was seen repeatedly, ten times or more. What this receptor recognizes is not known. Base qualities were left out, and no much larger clone turns up one base away. The data are from a study of immune heterogeneity within non-small cell lung tumors (dated by TCRdb to the late 2010s). The study in broad terms: By histology, a handful of squamous cell carcinomas, 10 non-squamous carcinomas and 1 tumor not otherwise specified were included. Transcriptome data were available for just 35 to 50 loci from about twelve patients, whereas TCR repertoire analysis spanned just over 55 tumor loci from approximately 15 patients. To look at intratumoral immune heterogeneity, the study ran whole-exome sequencing, RNA-seq and TCR beta repertoire sequencing on several spatially distinct regions taken from every NSCLC tumor. Neoantigen binding to each patient's HLA alleles was predicted with netMHCpan-3.0 for mutant peptides of 8 to 11 amino acids.

CDR3 length: 13 amino acids, cysteine to phenylalanine. The sequence is cut down to CDR3 DNA, 39 bases in frame from base 1. Looking up the germline V gene yields CDR1 MNHEY and CDR2 SVGEGT. V is cut by 0 bases and J by 6 bases, and the space between the germline ends is 8 bases. The TCR beta CDR3 region was amplified with a multiplex PCR system, in which a first round of roughly 10 cycles was run using 32 V-gene forward and 13 J-gene reverse primers. The first PCR round was done with a QIAGEN Multiplex PCR Kit, and the primer sequences were filed in Chinese patent CN105087789A. A second PCR round added Illumina universal primers using the Phusion High-Fidelity PCR Kit. TCR libraries were paired-end sequenced at 151 bp read length on the Illumina HiSeq X Ten platform. Under the source paper's analysis protocol: Cutadapt removed reads without multiplex PCR primers, PEAR merged read pairs, and MiXCR with default settings called CDR3 regions. Shannon entropy measured repertoire diversity, and clonality was calculated as one minus the Shannon entropy divided by the ln of the count of productive unique sequences. Clonotypes at a frequency of at least 0.5% were defined as dominant or high-frequency T-cell clones. In-frame beta chains were kept once TCRdb had trimmed the public reads at Q25 with fastp and called clones with MiXCR. Each CDR3 protein appears once, grouped with its most common genes and DNA. The V and J calls come from TCRdb's annotation, not from the publication. The sample table records approximately 9,700 distinct CDR3 sequences; 26% of these occur just once. Of the sample, approximately 30% is held by the ten largest clones.

Findings and caveats that apply to the study as a whole: High-frequency TCR beta clonotypes were largely distinct between individual patients. Local tumor mutational burden and local T-cell repertoire clonality had a statistically significant but moderate positive correlation (R about 0.37). Identical dominant CDR3B clonotypes recurred across loci within a patient, yet different tumor locations also harbored unique high-frequency clones.

Genomic DNA was extracted from bulk tumor tissue and used as the TCR template, and approximately 590 ng gDNA was amplified per sample. During surgery, several biopsies were collected from each primary tumor and placed as far from one another as possible within the tumor mass. The study cohort was described as untreated, and the patients were newly diagnosed NSCLC cases having curative surgery. The donor group was made up of some 15 newly diagnosed non-small cell lung cancer patients undergoing surgery with curative intent. A couple of independent pathologists reviewed the resected tumor masses. Sequencing was performed only on DNA and RNA samples of high quality.

This sequence uses TRBV6-2 or TRBV6-3 and TRBJ1-2; the D gene lacks a confident call. The sequence was collected from a woman aged 45-60 years with non-small cell lung cancer. Specimen: lung tumor tissue. The DNA is as follows: TGTGCCAGCAGTTACTCTTCCGGGGATGGCTACACCTTC. Translated, this is CASSYSSGDGYTF.